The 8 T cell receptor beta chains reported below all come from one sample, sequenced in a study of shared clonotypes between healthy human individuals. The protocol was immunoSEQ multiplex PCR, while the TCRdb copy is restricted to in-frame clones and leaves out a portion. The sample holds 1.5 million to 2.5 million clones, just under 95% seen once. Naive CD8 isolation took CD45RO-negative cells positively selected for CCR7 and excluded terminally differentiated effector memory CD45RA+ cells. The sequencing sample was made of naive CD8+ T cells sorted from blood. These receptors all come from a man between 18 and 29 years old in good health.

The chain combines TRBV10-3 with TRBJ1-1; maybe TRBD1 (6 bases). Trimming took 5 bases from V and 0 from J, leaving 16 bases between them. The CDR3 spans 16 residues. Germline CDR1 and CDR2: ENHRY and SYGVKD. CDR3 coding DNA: TGTGCCATCAGTTCGCAGGGGACGGTGGTGAACACTGAAGCTTTCTTT. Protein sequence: CAISSQGTVVNTEAFF.

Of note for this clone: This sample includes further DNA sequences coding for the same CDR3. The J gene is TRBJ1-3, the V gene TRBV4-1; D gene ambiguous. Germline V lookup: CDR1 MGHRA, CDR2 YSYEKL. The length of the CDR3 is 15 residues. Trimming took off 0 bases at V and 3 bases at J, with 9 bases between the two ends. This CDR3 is CASSQDSRVGNTIYF. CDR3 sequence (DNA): TGCGCCAGCAGCCAAGATAGCCGGGTTGGAAACACCATATATTTT.

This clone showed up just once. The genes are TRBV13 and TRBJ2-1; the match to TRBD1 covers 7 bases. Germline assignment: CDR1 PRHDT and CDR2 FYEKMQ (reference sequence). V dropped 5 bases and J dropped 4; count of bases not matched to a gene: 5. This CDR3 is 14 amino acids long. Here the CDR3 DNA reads TGTGCCAGCAGCCCCTGGGGACAGTACAATGAGCAGTTCTTC. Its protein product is CASSPWGQYNEQFF.

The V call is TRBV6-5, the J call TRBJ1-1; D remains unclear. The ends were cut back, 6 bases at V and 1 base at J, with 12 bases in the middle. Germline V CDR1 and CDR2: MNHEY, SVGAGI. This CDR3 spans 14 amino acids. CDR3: CASSPDNPNTEAFF. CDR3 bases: TGTGCCAGCAGCCCAGACAACCCGAACACTGAAGCTTTCTTT.

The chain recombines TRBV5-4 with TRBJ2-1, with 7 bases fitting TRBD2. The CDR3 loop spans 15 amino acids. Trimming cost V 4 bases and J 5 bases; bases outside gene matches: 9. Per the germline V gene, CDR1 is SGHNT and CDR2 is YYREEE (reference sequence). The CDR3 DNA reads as TGTGCCAGCAGCGAGCCTAGCGGTTTGAACAATGAGCAGTTCTTC. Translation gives CASSEPSGLNNEQFF. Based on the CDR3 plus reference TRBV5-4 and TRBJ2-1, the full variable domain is ETGVTQSPTHLIKTRGQQVTLRCSSQSGHNTVSWYQQALGQGPQFIFQYYREEENGRGNFPPRFSGLQFPNYSSELNVNALELDDSALYLCASSEPSGLNNEQFFGPGTRLTVL.

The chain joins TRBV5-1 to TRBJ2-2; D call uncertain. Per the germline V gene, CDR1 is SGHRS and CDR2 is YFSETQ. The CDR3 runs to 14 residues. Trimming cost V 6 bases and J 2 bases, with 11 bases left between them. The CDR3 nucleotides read TGCGCCAGCATGCATGGCTACAACACCGGGGAGCTGTTTTTT. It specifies CASMHGYNTGELFF.

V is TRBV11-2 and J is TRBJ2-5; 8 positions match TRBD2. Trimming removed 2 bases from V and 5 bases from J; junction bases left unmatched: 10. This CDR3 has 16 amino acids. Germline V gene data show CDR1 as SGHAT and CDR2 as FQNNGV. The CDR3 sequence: CASSLISTGGGETQYF. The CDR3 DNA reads TGTGCCAGCAGCTTAATCTCGACGGGAGGGGGGGAGACCCAGTACTTC. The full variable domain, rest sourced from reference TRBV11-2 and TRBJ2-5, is EAGVAQSPRYKIIEKRQSVAFWCNPISGHATLYWYQQILGQGPKLLIQFQNNGVVDDSQLPKDRFSAERLKGVDSTLKIQPAKLEDSAVYLCASSLISTGGGETQYFGPGTRLLVL.

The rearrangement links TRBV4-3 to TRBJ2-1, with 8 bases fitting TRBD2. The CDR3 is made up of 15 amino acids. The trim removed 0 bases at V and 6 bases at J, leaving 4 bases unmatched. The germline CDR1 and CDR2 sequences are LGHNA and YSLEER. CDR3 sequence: CASSQEAGAGNEQFF. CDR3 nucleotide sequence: TGCGCCAGCAGCCAAGAAGCGGGAGCGGGCAATGAGCAGTTCTTC.